This T cell receptor beta chain comes out of a study of blood T cell repertoires in COVID-19. On the study more broadly: The origin of the acute and convalescent COVID-19 samples was the United States, Italy and Spain. The analysed material was cDNA or gDNA that came from T cells, B-cell-depleted T cells, or PBMCs.

Source study methods: Amplification of reference gene primers provided the estimated nucleated cell counts. Some clones are missing from TCRdb's copy, which holds only in-frame ones; the method was immunoSEQ multiplex PCR. That table gives V, J and clone size, and the DNA gave D and trimming. Altogether roughly 84,000 clones are present, about 80% being singletons, with the ten largest covering approximately 12%. There are 12 residues in the CDR3. CDR1 and CDR2 from the germline V gene are KGHDR and SFDVKD. Deletions cut 3 bases from V and 4 bases from J, with 5 bases between. The V gene is TRBV24-1, the J gene TRBJ1-2; D not resolved. This receptor was obtained from a woman aged 40 to 50 with active or convalescent COVID-19. Sequences were obtained from peripheral blood. The CDR3 reads CATSDSIYGYTF. Written as DNA, the CDR3 is TGTGCCACCAGTGATAGCATCTATGGCTACACCTTC.